These 4 T cell receptor beta chains originate from one sample sequenced in a study of T-cell reconstitution after alpha-beta-depleted transplantation in children. TCRbeta library preparation incorporated unique molecular identifiers. TCRdb re-called the PCR reads with MiXCR, one entry per CDR3 protein. The data show approximately 1,000,000 distinct CDR3 sequences, with about 29% seen just once and roughly 31% held by the top ten. The source was PBMCs, mostly from graft donor cells, collected 360 days after TCRalphabeta/CD19-depleted stem cell transplant. The receptors here all came from a boy in the first two years of life who had a stem cell transplant for SCID, so the T cells may come from the graft donor.

This clonotype turned up a few times. V and J are TRBV25-1 and TRBJ1-1; TRBD1 might be the D (5 bases). The length of the CDR3 is 15 residues. V was shortened by 3 bases and J by 3 bases, with 14 bases between the two germline ends. From germline, CDR1 is MGHDK and CDR2 SYGVNS. As DNA, the CDR3 is TGTGCCAGCAGTGAGACAGCTTCCCTTTACACTGAAGCTTTCTTT. Residues: CASSETASLYTEAFF.

This clonotype was counted only a few times. The chain joins TRBV18 to TRBJ1-4; 12 bases are a match to TRBD1. This CDR3 has 17 amino acids. Germline assignment: CDR1 KGHSH and CDR2 LQKENI. V lost 0 bases, J lost 7 bases, and 6 bases stayed unmatched. The CDR3 sequence is CASSPPGQGARGEKLFF. Here the CDR3 DNA reads TGTGCCAGCTCACCACCGGGACAGGGGGCGCGAGGTGAAAAACTGTTTTTT.

This clonotype was detected a few times. V is TRBV20-1 and J is TRBJ2-7, with TRBD2 identical over 8 bases. The CDR3 contains 13 residues. Germline V gene data show CDR1 as DFQATT and CDR2 as SNEGSKA (reference sequence). The trim removed 3 bases at V and 6 bases at J, leaving 7 bases unmatched. The CDR3 spells CSARRGLVTEQYF. Here the CDR3 DNA reads TGCAGTGCTAGGCGGGGACTAGTGACCGAGCAGTACTTC.

In this sample, this clonotype turned up a few times. The V call is TRBV7-9, the J call TRBJ2-7, with TRBD2 matching 8 bases. V lost 5 bases, J lost 4 bases, and 10 bases stayed unmatched. CDR1 SEHNR and CDR2 FQNEAQ come from the germline V gene (reference sequence). CDR3 length: 15 amino acids. CDR3 nucleotides: TGTGCCAGCAGCCAAAAAAGACTAGCGATATACGAGCAGTACTTC. The encoded protein is CASSQKRLAIYEQYF. The variable domain in full, with the rest retrieved from reference TRBV7-9 and TRBJ2-7, is DTGVSQNPRHKITKRGQNVTFRCDPISEHNRLYWYRQTLGQGPEFLTYFQNEAQLEKSRLLSDRFSAERPKGSFSTLEIQRTEQGDSAMYLCASSQKRLAIYEQYFGPGTRLTVT.